This T cell receptor (beta chain) was identified during a study of preoperative IRX-2 immunotherapy in early breast cancer. Treatment indicated: preoperative locoregional IRX-2 cytokine immunotherapy. This phase Ib study tested locoregional IRX-2 cytokine immunotherapy given before surgery. This clone is large within its sample. The data were produced by immunoSEQ multiplex PCR, yet TCRdb's version contains in-frame clones alone and is incomplete. The sample has more than 20,000 clones, 65% to 85% seen once; the top ten hold 2% to 2.5%. The receptor was derived from a human donor with breast cancer. Sample: lymph node tissue, taken before IRX-2 immunotherapy.

The CDR3 here is CASSLPGPNYGYTF. DNA of the CDR3: TGTGCCAGCAGCTTACCGGGTCCTAACTATGGCTACACCTTC. The V and J genes are TRBV11-3 and TRBJ1-2, with no clear D. Germline CDR1 reads SGHNT; CDR2 reads YENEEA. The CDR3 runs to 14 residues. The V and J ends lost 2 bases and 0 bases respectively, with 7 bases between them.